This T cell receptor beta chain was captured in a study of prognosis after radiotherapy for stage I lung cancer. Study-level information: No significant progression was observed in some 15 patients, whereas a few developed distant metastases a median of about seven months after radiotherapy. Overall study findings and caveats: Patients who had metastases reportedly showed TRBV and TRBJ gene usage that varied from that of patients who did not.

V lost 10 bases to trimming and J lost 1 base, with 13 bases between them. CDR3 size: 13 residues. CDR1 is ENHRY, CDR2 SYGVKD, per germline. Turning to this clonotype: Its antigen is still unknown.

Two-round multiplex PCR, the amplification method, yielded TCR beta CDR3 from genomic DNA. Specific primers for each TRBV and TRBJ gene were what first-round PCR used. TCRdb ran MiXCR on the multiplex PCR reads and lists one entry per CDR3 protein. The data hold approximately 31,000 distinct CDR3 sequences, with 40% to 60% observed a single time. The material was PBMCs, obtained before or after stereotactic body radiation therapy (not recorded which). This chain joins TRBV10-3 and TRBJ1-1; D is unresolved. The TCR originated in a donor aged 50 or older with non-small cell lung cancer. CDR3 sequence: CASRGWANTEAFF. As DNA, the CDR3 is TGTGCCAGTCGGGGATGGGCGAACACTGAAGCTTTCTTT.